The source of this TCR beta chain is a study of CXCR3-negative and CXCR3-positive naive CD8 T cells. Study-level background: The TRB read total, some 150 million, broke down to about 1.5 +/- 0.3 million reads per library.

Via 5' RACE with UMI labels, TRB cDNA libraries were prepared. TCRdb processed the 5' RACE reads again and assigns one entry to each CDR3 protein, with no DNA. Here the sample table reports 150,000 or so distinct CDR3 sequences. Points from the study as a whole: The TRBV-TRBJ usage of naive CXCR3-negative and CXCR3-positive cells was similar, but that of memory cells differed. More hydrophobic TRB CDR3s occurred in CXCR3-positive than in CXCR3-negative naive cells.

CDR3 length: 12 residues. Germline V CDR1 and CDR2: SGHRS, YFSETQ. As regards this clonotype: As yet, its antigen is unknown.

The chain uses TRBV5-1 and TRBJ2-1. Sequenced: naive CXCR3+ CD8+ T cells from blood. Noted subset: CD45RO-CCR7+CD27+CD95- naive CD8+ T cells expressing CXCR3 (TNR3+). The sequence was collected from a human donor in good health. Some clones in this sample may be carry-over from other donors' samples. CDR3 sequence: CASSLASNEQFF.